Listed below are T cell receptor beta chains from one sample, sequenced in a study of Ad26.COV2.S vaccination and SARS-CoV-2 variants. The method was immunoSEQ multiplex PCR; TCRdb's version includes in-frame clones alone and lacks a portion of them. The table lists around 450,000 clones, roughly 90% of them singletons, with approximately 4% in the top ten. Specimen: peripheral blood, collected in a trial of Ad26.COV2.S vaccine versus placebo. The origin of the receptors is a person between 18 and 59 years old who received the Ad26.COV2.S COVID-19 vaccine or a placebo. The CDR3 runs from the conserved cysteine through the conserved F or W. D genes are given only for firm matches. Where a row states a size, it is once, few, many or the class of an expanded clone; other rows omit it.

cdr3_aa: CASSIRLAGVYNEQFF
cdr3_nt: TGTGCCAGTAGTATCAGACTAGCGGGGGTCTACAATGAGCAGTTCTTC
v_call: TRBV19
d_call: TRBD2
clone_size: -
cdr3_length: 16
j_call: TRBJ2-1

cdr3_aa: CASRETGGLAEAFF
cdr3_nt: TGTGCCAGTAGAGAAACAGGGGGCCTCGCTGAAGCTTTCTTT
v_call: TRBV19
d_call: TRBD1
clone_size: -
cdr3_length: 14
j_call: TRBJ1-1

cdr3_aa: CASSGTGRGEETQYF
cdr3_nt: TGTGCCAGCAGTGGGACAGGGAGAGGGGAAGAGACCCAGTACTTC
v_call: TRBV2
d_call: TRBD1
clone_size: once
cdr3_length: 15
j_call: TRBJ2-5

cdr3_aa: CASSKGGEGNQPQHF
cdr3_nt: TGTGCCAGCAGCAAGGGGGGGGAGGGCAATCAGCCCCAGCATTTT
v_call: TRBV21-1
d_call: -
clone_size: -
cdr3_length: 15
j_call: TRBJ1-5

cdr3_aa: CASSSTGGRQPQHF
cdr3_nt: TGTGCCAGTAGTTCCACAGGGGGCCGGCAGCCCCAGCATTTT
v_call: TRBV19
d_call: TRBD1
clone_size: -
cdr3_length: 14
j_call: TRBJ1-5

cdr3_aa: CASSYQGRGATQYF
cdr3_nt: TGTGCCAGCAGTTACCAGGGCAGGGGGGCGACCCAGTACTTC
v_call: TRBV6-5
d_call: -
clone_size: -
cdr3_length: 14
j_call: TRBJ2-5

cdr3_aa: CASSQDQFVRGTTLFGETQYF
cdr3_nt: TGTGCCAGCAGCCAAGATCAATTTGTGCGGGGGACTACATTATTCGGAGAGACCCAGTACTTC
v_call: TRBV4-2
d_call: TRBD2
clone_size: once
cdr3_length: 21
j_call: TRBJ2-5

cdr3_aa: CASSPEGTSNYEQYF
cdr3_nt: TGTGCCAGCAGCCCGGAGGGGACATCCAACTACGAGCAGTACTTC
v_call: TRBV11-2
d_call: -
clone_size: -
cdr3_length: 15
j_call: TRBJ2-7

cdr3_aa: CASSLELAGATGELFF
cdr3_nt: TGTGCCAGCAGCTTAGAACTAGCGGGGGCCACCGGGGAGCTGTTTTTT
v_call: TRBV11-3
d_call: TRBD2
clone_size: -
cdr3_length: 16
j_call: TRBJ2-2

cdr3_aa: CASSPQGGPATGELFF
cdr3_nt: TGTGCCAGCAGCCCACAAGGGGGGCCGGCCACCGGGGAGCTGTTTTTT
v_call: TRBV11-3
d_call: -
clone_size: -
cdr3_length: 16
j_call: TRBJ2-2

cdr3_aa: CASSGGRNTEAFF
cdr3_nt: TGTGCCAGTAGTGGGGGGCGGAACACTGAAGCTTTCTTT
v_call: TRBV19
d_call: -
clone_size: -
cdr3_length: 13
j_call: TRBJ1-1

cdr3_aa: CASSHPGGRSYEQYF
cdr3_nt: TGTGCCAGCAGCCACCCAGGGGGCCGTTCCTACGAGCAGTACTTC
v_call: TRBV3-1/TRBV3-2
d_call: TRBD1
clone_size: -
cdr3_length: 15
j_call: TRBJ2-7

cdr3_aa: CASCDRTNSPLHF
cdr3_nt: TGTGCCAGCTGTGACAGGACAAATTCACCCCTCCACTTT
v_call: TRBV27
d_call: -
clone_size: few
cdr3_length: 13
j_call: TRBJ1-6

cdr3_aa: CASSDRGSNTGELFF
cdr3_nt: TGTGCCAGCAGTGACAGGGGGTCGAACACCGGGGAGCTGTTTTTT
v_call: TRBV2
d_call: TRBD1
clone_size: -
cdr3_length: 15
j_call: TRBJ2-2

cdr3_aa: CASSLWTDRNTIYF
cdr3_nt: TGCGCCAGCAGCTTGTGGACAGATCGAAACACCATATATTTT
v_call: TRBV5-1
d_call: -
clone_size: -
cdr3_length: 14
j_call: TRBJ1-3

cdr3_aa: CASSQGGGTNEKLFF
cdr3_nt: TGTGCCAGCAGCCAAGGCGGAGGTACTAATGAAAAACTGTTTTTT
v_call: TRBV3-1/TRBV3-2
d_call: -
clone_size: -
cdr3_length: 15
j_call: TRBJ1-4

cdr3_aa: CASSSPGTGPYGYTF
cdr3_nt: TGTGCCAGCAGTTCACCCGGGACAGGTCCCTATGGCTACACCTTC
v_call: TRBV28
d_call: TRBD1
clone_size: -
cdr3_length: 15
j_call: TRBJ1-2

cdr3_aa: CASRETGAGFNEQFF
cdr3_nt: TGTGCCAGCAGGGAGACGGGTGCCGGATTCAATGAGCAGTTCTTC
v_call: TRBV6-6
d_call: -
clone_size: -
cdr3_length: 15
j_call: TRBJ2-1

cdr3_aa: CASSHPTRQAKNIQYF
cdr3_nt: TGTGCCAGCAGCCATCCTACTAGACAAGCCAAAAACATTCAGTACTTC
v_call: TRBV11-2
d_call: -
clone_size: once
cdr3_length: 16
j_call: TRBJ2-4

cdr3_aa: CASSPPRSGGAGETQYF
cdr3_nt: TGTGCCAGCAGCCCCCCCAGAAGCGGGGGGGCGGGAGAGACCCAGTACTTC
v_call: TRBV3-1/TRBV3-2
d_call: TRBD2
clone_size: -
cdr3_length: 17
j_call: TRBJ2-5

cdr3_aa: CASSFDNSGNYGYTF
cdr3_nt: TGTGCCAGCAGCTTCGACAACTCCGGGAACTATGGCTACACCTTC
v_call: TRBV28
d_call: -
clone_size: few
cdr3_length: 15
j_call: TRBJ1-2

cdr3_aa: CASSHIPGQRKNTGELFF
cdr3_nt: TGCGCCAGCAGCCATATCCCGGGACAGAGAAAGAACACCGGGGAGCTGTTTTTT
v_call: TRBV4-3
d_call: TRBD1
clone_size: -
cdr3_length: 18
j_call: TRBJ2-2

cdr3_aa: CASRSSGSQGYTF
cdr3_nt: TGTGCCAGCAGGTCCTCAGGTTCCCAGGGCTACACCTTC
v_call: TRBV28
d_call: -
clone_size: -
cdr3_length: 13
j_call: TRBJ1-2

cdr3_aa: CASRYGTGHGYTF
cdr3_nt: TGTGCCAGCAGATATGGGACAGGGCATGGCTACACCTTC
v_call: TRBV12-3/TRBV12-4
d_call: TRBD1
clone_size: -
cdr3_length: 13
j_call: TRBJ1-2

cdr3_aa: CASSVDGGGNQPQHF
cdr3_nt: TGTGCCAGCAGCGTAGATGGGGGGGGCAATCAGCCCCAGCATTTT
v_call: TRBV9
d_call: -
clone_size: once
cdr3_length: 15
j_call: TRBJ1-5

cdr3_aa: CASSGAPRPRYDGYTF
cdr3_nt: TGTGCCAGCAGCGGAGCCCCTCGACCCAGATACGATGGCTACACCTTC
v_call: TRBV9
d_call: -
clone_size: -
cdr3_length: 16
j_call: TRBJ1-2

cdr3_aa: CASSLEGSNIQYF
cdr3_nt: TGTGCCAGCAGCTTGGAAGGGAGCAACATTCAGTACTTC
v_call: TRBV5-4
d_call: -
clone_size: -
cdr3_length: 13
j_call: TRBJ2-4